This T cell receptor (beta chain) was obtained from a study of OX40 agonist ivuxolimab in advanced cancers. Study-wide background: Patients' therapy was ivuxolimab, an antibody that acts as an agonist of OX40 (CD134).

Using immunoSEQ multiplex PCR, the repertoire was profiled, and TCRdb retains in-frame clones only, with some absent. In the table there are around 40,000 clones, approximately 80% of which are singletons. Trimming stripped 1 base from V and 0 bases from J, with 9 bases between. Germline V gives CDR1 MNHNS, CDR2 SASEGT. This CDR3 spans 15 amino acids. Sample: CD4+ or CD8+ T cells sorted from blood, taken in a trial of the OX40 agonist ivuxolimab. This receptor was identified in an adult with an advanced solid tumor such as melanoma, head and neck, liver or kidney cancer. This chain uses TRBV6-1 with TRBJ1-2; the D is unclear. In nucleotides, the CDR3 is TGTGCCAGCAGTGAAGTTCAGCTAGCTAACTATGGCTACACCTTC. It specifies CASSEVQLANYGYTF.